The source of this T cell receptor beta chain is a study of shared clonotypes between healthy human individuals. The assay was immunoSEQ multiplex PCR, and TCRdb's table has in-frame clones only and misses some. The sample shows under 1 million clones, around 96% of them seen only once. Details on this clone: Its antigen is undetermined.

Naive CD8 cells were CD45RO-negative, positively selected for CCR7, excluding terminally differentiated effector memory CD45RA+ cells. Study results and caveats: Sampling covered nothing but blood. Tissue TCR repertoires likely differ from those found in blood. Memory subsets generally showed smaller estimated richness than naive subsets did.

The CDR3 length is 17 residues. CDR1 is PRHDT, CDR2 FYEKMQ, per germline (reference sequence). V lost 0 bases and J lost 5, with 20 bases in between. Sequencing was performed on naive CD8+ T cells sorted from blood. This TCR came from a man aged 30-40 years in good health. This sequence joins TRBV13 and TRBJ2-7; a possible D gene is TRBD1 (6 bases). The CDR3 DNA reads TGTGCCAGCAGCTTAGGATTGCAGGGTCAGGGGCAAGACGAGCAGTACTTC. Translating it yields CASSLGLQGQGQDEQYF.